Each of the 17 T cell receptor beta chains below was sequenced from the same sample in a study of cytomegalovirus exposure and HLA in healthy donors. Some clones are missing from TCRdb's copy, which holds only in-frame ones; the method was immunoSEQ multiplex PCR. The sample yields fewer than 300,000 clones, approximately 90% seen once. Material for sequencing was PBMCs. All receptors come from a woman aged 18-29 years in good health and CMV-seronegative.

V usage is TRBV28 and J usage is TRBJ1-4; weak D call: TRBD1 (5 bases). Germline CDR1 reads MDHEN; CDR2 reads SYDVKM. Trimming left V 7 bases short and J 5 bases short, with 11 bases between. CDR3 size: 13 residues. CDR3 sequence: CASTWGGNEKLFF. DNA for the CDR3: TGTGCCAGCACCTGGGGGGGGAATGAAAAACTGTTTTTT.

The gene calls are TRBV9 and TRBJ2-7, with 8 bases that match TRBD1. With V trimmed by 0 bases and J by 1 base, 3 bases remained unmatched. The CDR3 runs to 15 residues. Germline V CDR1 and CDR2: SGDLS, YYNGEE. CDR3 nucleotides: TGTGCCAGCAGCGTAGAAACAGGGGGGTCCTACGAGCAGTACTTC. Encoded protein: CASSVETGGSYEQYF.

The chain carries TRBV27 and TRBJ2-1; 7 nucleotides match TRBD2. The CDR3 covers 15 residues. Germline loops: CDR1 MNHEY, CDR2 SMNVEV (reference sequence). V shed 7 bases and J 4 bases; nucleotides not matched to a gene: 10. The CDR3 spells CASTTVRGRYNEQFF. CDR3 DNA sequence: TGTGCCAGCACGACAGTACGCGGGAGATACAATGAGCAGTTCTTC.

The CDR3 region has the DNA TGTGCCAGCAATAGAGACACTGAAGCTTTCTTT. Amino acid sequence: CASNRDTEAFF. The rearrangement joins TRBV28 to TRBJ1-1; D gene ambiguous. This CDR3 is built from 11 residues. The germline V gene encodes CDR1 MDHEN and CDR2 SYDVKM. V lost 7 bases to trimming and J lost 3 bases, with 6 bases between them.

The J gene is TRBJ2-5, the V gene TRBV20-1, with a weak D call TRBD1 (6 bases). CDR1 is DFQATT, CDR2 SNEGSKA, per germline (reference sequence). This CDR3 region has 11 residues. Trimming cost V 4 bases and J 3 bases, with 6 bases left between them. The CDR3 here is CSATGEETQYF. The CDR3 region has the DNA TGCAGTGCTACAGGGGAAGAGACCCAGTACTTC.

For the CDR3, the DNA is TGTGCCAGCAGTTATCTGGGAGGCAATGAGCAGTTCTTC. This encodes CASSYLGGNEQFF. The chain is built from TRBV27 and TRBJ2-1, with D possibly being TRBD2 (6 bases). Trimming cost V 4 bases and J 6 bases, with 10 bases left between them. Germline assignment: CDR1 MNHEY and CDR2 SMNVEV (reference sequence). The CDR3 has 13 amino acids.

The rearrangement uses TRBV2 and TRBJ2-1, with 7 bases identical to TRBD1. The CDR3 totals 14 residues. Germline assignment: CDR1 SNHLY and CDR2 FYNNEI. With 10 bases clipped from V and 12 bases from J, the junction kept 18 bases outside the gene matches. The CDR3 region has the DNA TGTGCCAACACATGGACAGGTAGCAAAGTGGGGCAGTTCTTC. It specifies CANTWTGSKVGQFF. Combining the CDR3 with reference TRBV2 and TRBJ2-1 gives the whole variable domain EPEVTQTPSHQVTQMGQEVILRCVPISNHLYFYWYRQILGQKVEFLVSFYNNEISEKSEIFDDQFSVERPDGSNFTLKIRSTKLEDSAMYFCANTWTGSKVGQFFGPGTRLTVL.

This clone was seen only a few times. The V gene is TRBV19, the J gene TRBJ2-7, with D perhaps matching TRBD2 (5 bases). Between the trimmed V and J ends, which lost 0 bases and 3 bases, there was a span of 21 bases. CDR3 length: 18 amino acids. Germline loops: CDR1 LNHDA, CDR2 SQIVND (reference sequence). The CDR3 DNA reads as TGTGCCAGTAGTATAGATCCCCGCACTAGGGATGAGGGCTACGAGCAGTACTTC. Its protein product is CASSIDPRTRDEGYEQYF. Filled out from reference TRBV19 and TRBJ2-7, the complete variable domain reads DGGITQSPKYLFRKEGQNVTLSCEQNLNHDAMYWYRQDPGQGLRLIYYSQIVNDFQKGDIAEGYSVSREKKESFPLTVTSAQKNPTAFYLCASSIDPRTRDEGYEQYFGPGTRLTVT.

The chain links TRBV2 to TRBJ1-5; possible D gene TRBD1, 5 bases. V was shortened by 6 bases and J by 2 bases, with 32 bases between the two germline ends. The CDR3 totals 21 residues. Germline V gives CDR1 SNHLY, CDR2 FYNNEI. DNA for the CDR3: TGTGCCAGCAGCCCCGCAAGCGTACTTCTGCGGGGCTCGAGGGGCAATCAGCCCCAGCATTTT. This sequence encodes CASSPASVLLRGSRGNQPQHF. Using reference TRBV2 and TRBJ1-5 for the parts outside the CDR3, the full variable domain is EPEVTQTPSHQVTQMGQEVILRCVPISNHLYFYWYRQILGQKVEFLVSFYNNEISEKSEIFDDQFSVERPDGSNFTLKIRSTKLEDSAMYFCASSPASVLLRGSRGNQPQHFGDGTRLSIL.

The CDR3 bases are TGTGCCAGCAGTGACAGGGTTACCCTCTACGAGCAGTACTTC. It translates to CASSDRVTLYEQYF. The chain uses TRBV6-1 and TRBJ2-7; the D gene is possibly TRBD1 (5 bases). The CDR3 spans 14 residues. V was trimmed by 3 bases and J by 3 bases, leaving 12 bases between them. CDR1 and CDR2 (germline): MNHNS, SASEGT.

CDR3 sequence: CASKPGTASYEQYF. CDR3 bases: TGTGCCAGCAAACCGGGAACAGCGTCCTACGAGCAGTACTTC. The chain has TRBV27 and TRBJ2-7; D possibly corresponds to TRBD2 (5 bases). In germline, CDR1 is MNHEY, CDR2 SMNVEV (reference sequence). V gave up 7 bases and J gave up 1 base, with 14 bases separating them. This CDR3 contains 14 residues.

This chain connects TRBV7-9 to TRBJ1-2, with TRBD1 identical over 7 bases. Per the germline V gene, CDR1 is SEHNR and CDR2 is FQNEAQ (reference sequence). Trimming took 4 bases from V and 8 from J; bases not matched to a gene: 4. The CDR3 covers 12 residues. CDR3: CASSSGTAGYTF. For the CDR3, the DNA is TGTGCCAGCAGCTCGGGGACAGCCGGCTACACCTTC.

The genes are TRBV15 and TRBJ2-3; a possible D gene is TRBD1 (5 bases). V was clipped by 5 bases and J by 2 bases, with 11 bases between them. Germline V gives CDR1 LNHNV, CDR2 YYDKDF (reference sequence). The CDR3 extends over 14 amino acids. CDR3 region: CATSRRQNTDTQYF. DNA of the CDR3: TGTGCCACCAGCCGACGACAGAACACAGATACGCAGTATTTT.

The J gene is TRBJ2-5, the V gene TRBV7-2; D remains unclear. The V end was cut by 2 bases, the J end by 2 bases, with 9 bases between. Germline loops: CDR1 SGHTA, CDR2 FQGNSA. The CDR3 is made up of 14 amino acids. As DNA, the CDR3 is TGTGCCAGCAGCTTATATCGTACTCAAGAGACCCAGTACTTC. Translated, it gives CASSLYRTQETQYF.

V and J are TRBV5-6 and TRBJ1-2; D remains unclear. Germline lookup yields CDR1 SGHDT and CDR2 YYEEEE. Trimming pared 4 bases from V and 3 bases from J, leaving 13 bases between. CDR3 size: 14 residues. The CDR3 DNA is TGTGCCAGCAGCCTAATATCCCCCTACTATGGCTACACCTTC. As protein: CASSLISPYYGYTF. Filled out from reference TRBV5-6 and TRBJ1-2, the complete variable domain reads DAGVTQSPTHLIKTRGQQVTLRCSPKSGHDTVSWYQQALGQGPQFIFQYYEEEERQRGNFPDRFSGHQFPNYSSELNVNALLLGDSALYLCASSLISPYYGYTFGSGTRLTVV.

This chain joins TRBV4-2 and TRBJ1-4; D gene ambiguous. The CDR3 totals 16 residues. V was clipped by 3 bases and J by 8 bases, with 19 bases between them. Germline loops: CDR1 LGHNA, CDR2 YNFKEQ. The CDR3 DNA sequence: TGTGCCAGCAGCCAGACCCTCGACAAAGTCCGCGAAAAACTGTTTTTT. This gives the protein CASSQTLDKVREKLFF.

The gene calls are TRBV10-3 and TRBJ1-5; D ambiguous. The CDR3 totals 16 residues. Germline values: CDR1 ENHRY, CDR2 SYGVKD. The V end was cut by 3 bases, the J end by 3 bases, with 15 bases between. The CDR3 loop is CAISEVKINSNQPQHF. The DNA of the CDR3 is TGTGCCATCAGTGAAGTGAAGATTAACTCCAATCAGCCCCAGCATTTT.